The 19 T cell receptor beta chains reported below all come from one sample, sequenced in a study of T cell responses to AZD1222 COVID-19 vaccine. The table came from immunoSEQ multiplex PCR; TCRdb's copy has only in-frame clones and leaves some out. The table includes about 66,000 clones, roughly 90% detected once. Here the sequenced sample was peripheral blood, taken on day 0 of AZD1222 vaccination. These receptors were obtained from an adult in good health.

The V gene is TRBV5-1, the J gene TRBJ1-5, with D uncertain. V lost 0 bases and J 0 bases, leaving 10 bases between the germline ends. The germline V gene encodes CDR1 SGHRS and CDR2 YFSETQ. This CDR3 has 16 amino acids. As DNA, the CDR3 is TGCGCCAGCAGCTTGGAACCGATAAATAGCAATCAGCCCCAGCATTTT. Translated, it gives CASSLEPINSNQPQHF.

V is TRBV5-1 and J is TRBJ2-6; 8 bases agree with TRBD1. Germline CDR1 and CDR2: SGHRS and YFSETQ. CDR3 length equals 18 residues. Trimming removed 0 bases from V and 2 bases from J; junction bases left unmatched: 7. The DNA for the CDR3 is TGCGCCAGCAGCTTGGGGCCCCCGACAGGGGCTGGGGCCAACGTCCTGACTTTC. It translates to CASSLGPPTGAGANVLTF.

CDR3 protein: CAISDLARGLNYGYTF. As DNA, the CDR3 is TGTGCCATCAGTGACCTTGCCAGGGGGCTTAACTATGGCTACACCTTC. This chain uses TRBV10-3 with TRBJ1-2, with 8 bases identical to TRBD1. V trimming: 3 bases; J trimming: 1 base; junction bases outside the gene matches: 7. The CDR3 is 16 residues long. Germline assignment: CDR1 ENHRY and CDR2 SYGVKD.

A note on this clone: The junction differs from germline at one of its ends, possibly a read error. This chain joins TRBV5-1 and TRBJ2-1; 7 nucleotides agree with TRBD2. The CDR3 consists of 14 residues. The germline V gene has CDR1 SGHRS and CDR2 YFSETQ. CDR3 sequence: CASSSGTTHKEQFF. The CDR3 coding sequence is TGCGCCAGCAGCTCCGGGACTACCCACAAGGAGCAGTTCTTC.

This rearrangement joins TRBV5-4 to TRBJ2-1; D is undetermined. The germline V gene encodes CDR1 SGHNT and CDR2 YYREEE (reference sequence). V lost 9 bases to trimming and J lost 9 bases, with 16 bases between them. The CDR3 is 12 residues long. CDR3 DNA: TGTGCCACGACCTCCCCCTCGGGTGAGCAGTTCTTC. It is translated as CATTSPSGEQFF.

CDR3 residues: CASSLEGRDHNSPLHF. The CDR3 bases are TGTGCCAGCAGTTTAGAGGGCAGAGACCATAATTCACCCCTCCACTTT. The chain is built from TRBV6-5 and TRBJ1-6, with unresolved D. Looked up from germline, CDR1 is MNHEY and CDR2 is SVGAGI. The CDR3 is made up of 16 amino acids. With 4 bases removed from V and 5 bases from J, the gap between germline ends came to 15 bases.

The chain couples TRBV11-3 to TRBJ1-1; no clear D. Trimming shortened V by 0 bases and J by 5 bases, and 10 bases separated the two germline ends. The CDR3 is 14 amino acids. Germline CDR1 SGHNT, CDR2 YENEEA. The CDR3 is CASSLDGEGTEAFF. The CDR3 DNA reads TGTGCCAGCAGCTTAGACGGAGAAGGTACTGAAGCTTTCTTT.

The chain has TRBV9 and TRBJ2-3; TRBD1 might be the D (6 bases). Germline assignment: CDR1 SGDLS and CDR2 YYNGEE. The CDR3 totals 14 residues. Trimming took 5 bases from V and 2 from J, leaving 12 bases between them. The CDR3 DNA is TGTGCCAGCAGTCCTATGGGGGCCACAGATACGCAGTATTTT. As protein: CASSPMGATDTQYF.

This clone was found a few times. The V gene is TRBV12-3 or TRBV12-4, the J gene TRBJ1-2; D not resolved. CDR3 length: 12 residues. V dropped 3 bases and J dropped 7 bases, with 9 bases sitting between them. The CDR3 DNA sequence: TGTGCCAGCAGTTTTGGAGGGCCTGGCTACACCTTC. This translates into CASSFGGPGYTF.

The chain carries TRBV18 and TRBJ2-2; D is possibly TRBD2 (7 bases). In germline, CDR1 is KGHSH, CDR2 LQKENI. The CDR3 contains 16 residues. V lost 3 bases to trimming and J lost 4 bases, with 15 bases between them. CDR3 loop: CASSPQGGAGTGELFF. The CDR3, as DNA: TGTGCCAGCTCACCCCAAGGGGGGGCCGGCACCGGGGAGCTGTTTTTT.

The chain carries TRBV24-1 and TRBJ2-3, with no clear D. The CDR3 is 11 residues long. Germline loops: CDR1 KGHDR, CDR2 SFDVKD. Trimming left V 12 bases short and J 2 bases short, with 8 bases between. For the CDR3, the DNA is TGTGCCGCACGGCTCACAGATACGCAGTATTTT. The encoded protein is CAARLTDTQYF.

The chain employs TRBV30 and TRBJ2-1, with 7 bases fitting TRBD2. Germline V gene lookup returns CDR1 GTSNPN and CDR2 SVGIG (reference sequence). This CDR3 contains 10 residues. With 5 bases clipped from V and 15 bases from J, the junction kept 7 bases outside the gene matches. The CDR3: CAWEDGGRFF. CDR3 bases: TGTGCCTGGGAGGACGGGGGGAGGTTCTTC.

The rearrangement uses TRBV29-1 and TRBJ2-5; 9 bases are shared with TRBD1. V trimming: 4 bases; J trimming: 2 bases; junction bases outside the gene matches: 14. This CDR3 region has 17 residues. CDR1 SQVTM and CDR2 ANQGSEA come from the germline V gene. The CDR3 here is CSVGGTGKQMGQETQYF. Written as DNA, the CDR3 is TGCAGCGTTGGAGGGACAGGGAAACAAATGGGGCAAGAGACCCAGTACTTC.

CDR3 sequence: CASSLIAGGGTDTQYF. In DNA, the CDR3 is TGTGCCAGCAGTTTAATAGCGGGAGGAGGCACAGATACGCAGTATTTT. The chain links TRBV27 to TRBJ2-3, with 10 bases lining up with TRBD2. Trimming cost V 2 bases and J 1 base; bases outside gene matches: 3. CDR1 is MNHEY, CDR2 SMNVEV, per germline (reference sequence). This CDR3 region has 16 residues.

The chain combines TRBV7-9 with TRBJ1-1; 9 nucleotides agree with TRBD1. The V gene's germline CDR1 is SEHNR and CDR2 FQNEAQ (reference sequence). The CDR3 sequence is 15 residues long. V shed 5 bases, J shed 0 bases, and the junction held 4 bases outside the gene matches. CDR3 coding DNA: TGTGCCAGCAGCCCTAGGACAGGGGTGAACACTGAAGCTTTCTTT. Translation gives CASSPRTGVNTEAFF.

The sample holds one count of this clone. This rearrangement joins TRBV11-2 to TRBJ2-7; a possible D gene is TRBD1 (6 bases). V shed 8 bases and J shed 7 bases, with 18 bases lying between them. Germline V CDR1 and CDR2: SGHAT, FQNNGV. The CDR3 is made up of 13 amino acids. The DNA for the CDR3 is TGTGCCAGCCGGAACAGGGTTGATTGGGAGCAGTACTTC. Its protein is CASRNRVDWEQYF.

The chain couples TRBV28 to TRBJ1-5; possible D gene TRBD1, 6 bases. Germline loops: CDR1 MDHEN, CDR2 SYDVKM. The CDR3 consists of 16 residues. The ends were cut back, 0 bases at V and 0 bases at J, with 9 bases in the middle. The DNA of the CDR3 is TGTGCCAGCAGTTTATGGGACAGCTCTAGCAATCAGCCCCAGCATTTT. As protein: CASSLWDSSSNQPQHF.

V gene TRBV3-1 (or the pseudogene TRBV3-2) combines with J gene TRBJ2-5; D perhaps matches TRBD1 (6 bases). This CDR3 region has 17 residues. The germline V gene encodes CDR1 LGHDT and CDR2 YNNKEL (reference sequence). Trimming shortened V by 1 base and J by 0 bases, and 15 bases separated the two germline ends. The CDR3 reads CASSQVSGGLYQETQYF. CDR3 nucleotides: TGTGCCAGCAGCCAAGTGAGTGGGGGCTTATACCAAGAGACCCAGTACTTC.

V usage is TRBV3-1 (or the pseudogene TRBV3-2) and J usage is TRBJ2-3, with D unclear. CDR1 is LGHDT and CDR2 is YNNKEL in the germline V gene (reference sequence). V lost 2 bases, J lost 0 bases, and 12 bases lay in between. This CDR3 is 16 amino acids long. In DNA form, the CDR3 reads TGTGCCAGCAGCCAACTTCGTCCCGGAAGCACAGATACGCAGTATTTT. This gives the protein CASSQLRPGSTDTQYF.